The 3 T cell receptor beta chains presented below share a single source sample, sequenced in a study of blood T cell repertoires in COVID-19. Here immunoSEQ multiplex PCR was the method, and the copy in TCRdb shows in-frame clones only, minus some. The profile shows roughly 170,000 clones, roughly four fifths of them singletons. Material: PBMCs or T cells enriched from blood (not recorded which). These receptors were collected from a man aged 50 to 59 who had recovered from COVID-19.

V and J are TRBV18 and TRBJ2-2; 12 bases align to TRBD2. CDR3 size: 16 residues. Losses at the gene ends were 4 bases for V and 7 bases for J; bases not matched to a gene: 7. The V gene's germline CDR1 is KGHSH and CDR2 LQKENI. As DNA, the CDR3 is TGTGCCAGCTCACGAGGACTAGCGGGGACGAGCGGGGAGCTGTTTTTT. Encoded protein: CASSRGLAGTSGELFF.

The chain combines TRBV11-2 with TRBJ1-1; D unresolved. Trimming cost V 3 bases and J 10 bases, with 15 bases left between them. The length of the CDR3 is 13 residues. Germline V gene data show CDR1 as SGHAT and CDR2 as FQNNGV. CDR3 sequence reads: CASSFAGPVGAFF. CDR3 coding DNA: TGTGCCAGCAGCTTCGCGGGTCCGGTAGGAGCTTTCTTT.

The chain links TRBV30 to TRBJ1-2; D remains ambiguous. Per the germline V gene, CDR1 is GTSNPN and CDR2 is SVGIG (reference sequence). Deletions cut 0 bases from V and 0 bases from J, with 5 bases between. The CDR3 runs to 13 residues. DNA for the CDR3: TGTGCCTGGAGTGTAAATACTAACTATGGCTACACCTTC. It yields the protein CAWSVNTNYGYTF.